This TCR beta chain was sequenced during a study of post-analysis software for immune sequencing data (dated by TCRdb to between 2014 and 2017). Study-wide context: Recorded disease courses included relapsing-remitting, secondary progressive and progressive-relapsing multiple sclerosis, with some patients lacking subtype annotation. A subset of samples was prepared in parallel using single-end sample barcoding, then pooled and co-amplified after Illumina adapter ligation. The multiple sclerosis patient repertoires were compared with more than 10 previously published healthy control repertoires from donors aged 6 to 25 years.

The CDR3 numbers 14 residues from cysteine through phenylalanine. Just the 42-base CDR3 DNA is kept, in frame starting at base 1. Looking up the germline V gene yields CDR1 LGHNA and CDR2 YNFKEQ. V lost 4 bases and J lost 0 bases; the stretch between them is 8 bases long. To demonstrate the VDJtools post-analysis software, TCR beta repertoires were profiled from the peripheral blood of more than ten young patients with multiple sclerosis. The multiple sclerosis patients were children and adolescents ranging in age from about 6 to 16 years. This clonotype occurred many times. There is no known antigen for this receptor. No base qualities exist here, and no much larger clone lies one base off it. Library preparation used PCR. TCRdb names Illumina HiSeq 2500 as the instrument used. Unique molecular identifiers were incorporated into TCR beta cDNA libraries to reduce PCR and sequencing biases. Per 1 to 10 million input T cells, approximately 500,000 cDNA molecules were obtained, such that each molecule approximated one T cell. The same protocol used for the earlier healthy control dataset was applied to prepare and sequence the patient libraries. Samples belonging to the same batch were prepared together, multiplexed and sequenced on a shared HiSeq lane. Per the authors' processing: Raw barcoded reads were processed with MIGEC, and single-read molecular identifier groups were discarded before consensus assembly and CDR3 extraction. VDJtools was used for post-analysis of the clonotype tables, and diversity was normalized by down-sampling every dataset to the size of the smallest sample. In repertoire overlap clustering, CDR3 amino acid sequences, but not nucleotide sequences, were matched to correct batch-related cross-sample contamination. TCRdb handled the public reads itself, with Q25 trimming in fastp and clone calling in MiXCR, and kept productive beta chains. Identical CDR3 proteins give one entry, which carries the most common genes and DNA. Clone size and V and J calls follow TCRdb, not the original study. For this sample there are around 400,000 distinct CDR3 sequences; less than 40% appear just once. Approximately 7.1% of the sample rests with the top ten.

Beyond this particular receptor, the publication reports: Four to six TRBV segments, including TRBV5-6, TRBV5-1 and TRBV20-1, were significantly more frequent in patients than controls. Compared with controls, multiple sclerosis patients had significantly lower normalized Chao1 diversity, a finding suggesting substantial peripheral T-cell clonal expansion. The multiple sclerosis patient group was slightly younger than the control group. Direct clustering with F measure revealed strong co-clustering of samples prepared in the same batch, which led to a batch-effect correction.

Recombination connected TRBV4-2 to TRBJ2-3, and possibly TRBD2, on 6 matching bases. This TCR came from a girl aged 2 to 10 with multiple sclerosis. Sequenced: blood. The sequence in DNA is TGTGCCAGCAGCCGAGCGGGTAGCACAGATACGCAGTATTTT. The resulting protein is CASSRAGSTDTQYF.